The source of this TCR beta chain is a study of T cells in Graves' hyperthyroidism and ophthalmopathy. Amplification targeted TCR beta CDR3 regions from RNA transcripts. When the TCR CDR3 underwent first-round RT-PCR, the HTBI primer set was used. Each CDR3 protein is one row after TCRdb ran MiXCR on the multiplex PCR reads. Altogether 400,000 to 500,000 distinct CDR3 sequences are present, 14% to 15% being singletons, with the ten largest covering 13%. Inclusion characteristics of ophthalmopathy patients comprised a Clinical Activity Score of at least 3, a NOSPECS grade of at least 4, and duration under 3 months. Diagnoses used clinical symptoms, serum thyroxine and TRAb, thyroid ultrasound and orbital computed tomography. The CDR3 totals 15 residues. Germline CDR1 and CDR2: SGHAT and FQNNGV. J gave up 2 bases and V 5 bases, and 6 bases lay outside the gene matches. This clonotype came up many times.

The chain employs TRBV11-2 and TRBJ2-7; 10 nucleotides agree with TRBD2. This clonotype was obtained from a man in his late teens or twenties with Graves' ophthalmopathy. The sequencing sample was made of blood. The DNA of the CDR3 is TGTGCCAGCAGCCCGACTAGCGGGCCCCCCTACGAGCAGTACTTC. Amino acids: CASSPTSGPPYEQYF.